This TCR beta chain was sequenced in a study of shared clonotypes between healthy human individuals. Only CD45RO-negative cells positively selected for CCR7 counted as naive CD8 cells, so terminally differentiated effector memory CD45RA+ cells were excluded. In regard to this clone: Other nucleotide sequences from this sample produce the same CDR3.

CDR3 length equals 13 residues. V was shortened by 2 bases and J by 3 bases, with 9 bases between the two germline ends. Germline V CDR1 and CDR2: SGHRS, YFSETQ. Sequenced by immunoSEQ multiplex PCR; TCRdb stores in-frame clones only, minus some. Seen here are just over 2,000,000 clones, roughly 95% observed once, and the top ten hold 0.9% to 1.4%. Sequenced: naive CD8+ T cells sorted from blood. This receptor was taken from a young man in good health. This sequence joins TRBV5-1 and TRBJ2-7; D is unclear. CDR3 protein: CASSFGPNYEQYF. In DNA form, the CDR3 reads TGCGCCAGCAGCTTTGGACCGAACTACGAGCAGTACTTC.